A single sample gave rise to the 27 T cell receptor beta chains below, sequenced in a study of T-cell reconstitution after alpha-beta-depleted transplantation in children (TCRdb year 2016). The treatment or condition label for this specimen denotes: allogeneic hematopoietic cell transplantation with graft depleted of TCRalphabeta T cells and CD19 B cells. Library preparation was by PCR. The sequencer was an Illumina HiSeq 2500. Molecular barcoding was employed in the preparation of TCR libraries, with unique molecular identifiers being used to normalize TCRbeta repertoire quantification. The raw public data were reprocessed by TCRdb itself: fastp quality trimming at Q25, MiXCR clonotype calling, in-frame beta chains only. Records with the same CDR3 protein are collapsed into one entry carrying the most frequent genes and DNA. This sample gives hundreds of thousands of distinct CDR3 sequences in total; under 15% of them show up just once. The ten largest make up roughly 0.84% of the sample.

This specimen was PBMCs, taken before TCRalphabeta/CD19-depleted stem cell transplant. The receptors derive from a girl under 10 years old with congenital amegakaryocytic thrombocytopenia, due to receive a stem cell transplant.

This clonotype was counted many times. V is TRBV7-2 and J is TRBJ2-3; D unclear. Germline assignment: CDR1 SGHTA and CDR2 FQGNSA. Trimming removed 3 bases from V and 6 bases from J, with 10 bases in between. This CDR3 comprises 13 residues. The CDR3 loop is CASSFSIEDTQYF. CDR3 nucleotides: TGTGCCAGCAGCTTCTCTATAGAGGATACGCAGTATTTT.

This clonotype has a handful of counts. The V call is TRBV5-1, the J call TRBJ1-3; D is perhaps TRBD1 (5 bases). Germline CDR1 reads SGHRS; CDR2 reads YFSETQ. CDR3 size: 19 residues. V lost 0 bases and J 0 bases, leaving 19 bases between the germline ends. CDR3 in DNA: TGCGCCAGCAGCTTGGCCACAACAGGAGGAACTATCTCTGGAAACACCATATATTTT. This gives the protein CASSLATTGGTISGNTIYF.

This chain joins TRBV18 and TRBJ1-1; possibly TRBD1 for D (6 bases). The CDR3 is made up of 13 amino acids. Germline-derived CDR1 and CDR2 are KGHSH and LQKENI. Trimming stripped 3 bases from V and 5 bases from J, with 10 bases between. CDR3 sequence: CASSPPQGTEAFF. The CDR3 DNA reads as TGTGCCAGCTCACCCCCCCAGGGGACTGAAGCTTTCTTT. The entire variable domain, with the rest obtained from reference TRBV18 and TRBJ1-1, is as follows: NAGVMQNPRHLVRRRGQEARLRCSPMKGHSHVYWYRQLPEEGLKFMVYLQKENIIDESGMPKERFSAEFPKEGPSILRIQQVVRGDSAAYFCASSPPQGTEAFFGQGTRLTVV.

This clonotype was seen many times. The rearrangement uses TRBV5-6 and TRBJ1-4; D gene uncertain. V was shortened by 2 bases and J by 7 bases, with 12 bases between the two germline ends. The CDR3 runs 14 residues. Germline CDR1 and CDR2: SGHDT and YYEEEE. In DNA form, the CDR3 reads TGTGCCAGCAGCTTAATCCGGACGCGTGAAAAACTGTTTTTT. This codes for CASSLIRTREKLFF.

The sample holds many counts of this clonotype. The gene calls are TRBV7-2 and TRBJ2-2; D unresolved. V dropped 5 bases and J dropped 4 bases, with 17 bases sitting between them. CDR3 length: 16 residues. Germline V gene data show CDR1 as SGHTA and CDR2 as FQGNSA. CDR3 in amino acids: CASSPPRGVGTGELFF. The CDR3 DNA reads TGTGCCAGCAGCCCCCCCCGCGGCGTGGGCACCGGGGAGCTGTTTTTT.

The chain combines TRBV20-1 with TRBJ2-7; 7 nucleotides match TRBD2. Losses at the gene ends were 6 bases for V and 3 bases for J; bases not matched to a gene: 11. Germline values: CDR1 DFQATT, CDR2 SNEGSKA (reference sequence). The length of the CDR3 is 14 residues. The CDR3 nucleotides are TGCAGTGCCCAGGTGGCGGGAGCCCGCTACGAGCAGTACTTC. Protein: CSAQVAGARYEQYF.

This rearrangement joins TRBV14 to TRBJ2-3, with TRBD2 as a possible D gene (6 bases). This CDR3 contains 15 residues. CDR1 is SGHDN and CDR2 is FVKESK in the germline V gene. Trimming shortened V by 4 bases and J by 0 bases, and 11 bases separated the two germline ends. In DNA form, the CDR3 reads TGTGCCAGCAGCCCGCCGGGGGTAAGCACAGATACGCAGTATTTT. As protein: CASSPPGVSTDTQYF.

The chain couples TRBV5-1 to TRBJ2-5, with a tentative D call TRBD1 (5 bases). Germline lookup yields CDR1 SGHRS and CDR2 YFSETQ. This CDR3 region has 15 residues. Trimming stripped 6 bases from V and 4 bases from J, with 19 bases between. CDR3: CASTTTSGSGETQYF. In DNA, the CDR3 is TGCGCCAGCACCACAACCTCAGGGTCCGGAGAGACCCAGTACTTC.

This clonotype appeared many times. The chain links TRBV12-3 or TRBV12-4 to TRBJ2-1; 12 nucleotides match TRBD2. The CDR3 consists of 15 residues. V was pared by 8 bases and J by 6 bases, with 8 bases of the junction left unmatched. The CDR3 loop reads CASGQTSGGINEQFF. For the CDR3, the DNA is TGTGCCAGCGGTCAAACTAGCGGGGGGATCAATGAGCAGTTCTTC.

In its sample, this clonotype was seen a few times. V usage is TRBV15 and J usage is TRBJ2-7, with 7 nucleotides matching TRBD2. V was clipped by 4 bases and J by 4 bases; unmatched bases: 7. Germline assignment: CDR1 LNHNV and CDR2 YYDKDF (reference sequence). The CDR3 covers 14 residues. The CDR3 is CATSIRLADYEQYF. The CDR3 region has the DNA TGTGCCACCAGCATCAGACTAGCAGATTACGAGCAGTACTTC.

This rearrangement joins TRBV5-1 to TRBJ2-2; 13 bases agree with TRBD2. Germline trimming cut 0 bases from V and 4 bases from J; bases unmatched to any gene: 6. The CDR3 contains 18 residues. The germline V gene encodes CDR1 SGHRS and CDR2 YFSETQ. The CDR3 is CASSLELAGGPGTGELFF. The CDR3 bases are TGCGCCAGCAGCTTGGAACTAGCGGGAGGGCCGGGCACCGGGGAGCTGTTTTTT. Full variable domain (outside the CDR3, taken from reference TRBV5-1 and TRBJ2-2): KAGVTQTPRYLIKTRGQQVTLSCSPISGHRSVSWYQQTPGQGLQFLFEYFSETQRNKGNFPGRFSGRQFSNSRSEMNVSTLELGDSALYLCASSLELAGGPGTGELFFGEGSRLTVL.

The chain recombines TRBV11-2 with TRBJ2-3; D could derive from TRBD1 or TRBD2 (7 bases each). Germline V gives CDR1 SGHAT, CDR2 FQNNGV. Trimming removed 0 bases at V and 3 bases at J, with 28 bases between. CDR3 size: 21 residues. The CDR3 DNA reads TGTGCCAGCAGCTTAGACAGGGGGGGGGCCGGTCTGTTAGCGGCAACAGATACGCAGTATTTT. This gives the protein CASSLDRGGAGLLAATDTQYF.

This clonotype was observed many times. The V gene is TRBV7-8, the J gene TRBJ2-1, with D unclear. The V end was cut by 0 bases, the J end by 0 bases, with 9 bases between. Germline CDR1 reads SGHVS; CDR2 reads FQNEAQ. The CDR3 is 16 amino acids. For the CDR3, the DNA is TGTGCCAGCAGCTTAGCGTACCGAAGCTCCTACAATGAGCAGTTCTTC. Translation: CASSLAYRSSYNEQFF. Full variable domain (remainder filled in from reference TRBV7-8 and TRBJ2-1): GAGVSQSPRYKVAKRGQDVALRCDPISGHVSLFWYQQALGQGPEFLTYFQNEAQLDKSGLPSDRFFAERPEGSVSTLKIQRTQQEDSAVYLCASSLAYRSSYNEQFFGPGTRLTVL.

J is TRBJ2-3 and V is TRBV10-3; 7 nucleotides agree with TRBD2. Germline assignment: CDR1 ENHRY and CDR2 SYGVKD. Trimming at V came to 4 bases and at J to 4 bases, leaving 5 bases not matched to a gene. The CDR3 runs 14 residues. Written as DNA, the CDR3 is TGTGCCATCAGTGGGGAGGGCCTGGCAGATACGCAGTATTTT. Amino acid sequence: CAISGEGLADTQYF.

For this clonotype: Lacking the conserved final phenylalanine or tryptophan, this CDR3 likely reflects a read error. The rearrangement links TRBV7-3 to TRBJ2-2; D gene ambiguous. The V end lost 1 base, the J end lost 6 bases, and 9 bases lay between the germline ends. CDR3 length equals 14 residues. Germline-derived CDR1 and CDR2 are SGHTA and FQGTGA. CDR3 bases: TGTGCCAGCAGCTTAAGGCAACGGGCCGGGGAGCTGTTTCTT. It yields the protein CASSLRQRAGELFL.

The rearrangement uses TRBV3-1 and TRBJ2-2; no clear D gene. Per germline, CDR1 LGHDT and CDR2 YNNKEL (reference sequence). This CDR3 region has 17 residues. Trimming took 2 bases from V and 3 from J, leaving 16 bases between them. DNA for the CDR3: TGTGCCAGCAGCCAACCATACCGACACAGCTACACCGGGGAGCTGTTTTTT. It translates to CASSQPYRHSYTGELFF.

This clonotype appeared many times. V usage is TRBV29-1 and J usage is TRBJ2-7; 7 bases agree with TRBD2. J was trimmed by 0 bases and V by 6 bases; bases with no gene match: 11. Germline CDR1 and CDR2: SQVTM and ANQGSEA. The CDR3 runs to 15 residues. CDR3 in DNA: TGCAGCGTGATATATCTAGCGGTGAGCTCCTACGAGCAGTACTTC. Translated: CSVIYLAVSSYEQYF.

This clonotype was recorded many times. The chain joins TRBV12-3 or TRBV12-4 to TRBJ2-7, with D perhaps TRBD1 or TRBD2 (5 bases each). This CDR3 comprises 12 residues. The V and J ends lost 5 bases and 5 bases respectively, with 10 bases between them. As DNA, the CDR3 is TGTGCCAGCAGTGGGGGATTCAACGAGCAGTACTTC. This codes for CASSGGFNEQYF.

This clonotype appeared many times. The CDR3 protein is CASSQDSGLAGPWQETQYF. As DNA, the CDR3 is TGCGCCAGCAGCCAAGATTCAGGACTAGCGGGACCCTGGCAAGAGACCCAGTACTTC. The J gene is TRBJ2-5, the V gene TRBV4-1; 12 bases fit TRBD2. From germline, CDR1 is MGHRA and CDR2 YSYEKL. J gave up 2 bases and V 0 bases, and 10 bases lay outside the gene matches. The CDR3 loop spans 19 amino acids.

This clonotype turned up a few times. CDR3 sequence reads: CSAPRGGRRADTQYF. Here the CDR3 DNA reads TGCAGTGCCCCGAGGGGGGGCCGTCGGGCAGATACGCAGTATTTT. The chain employs TRBV20-1 and TRBJ2-3, with D maybe TRBD2 (7 bases). The V end lost 6 bases, the J end lost 4 bases, and 20 bases lay between the germline ends. The germline CDR1 and CDR2 sequences are DFQATT and SNEGSKA (reference sequence). The CDR3 length is 15 residues.

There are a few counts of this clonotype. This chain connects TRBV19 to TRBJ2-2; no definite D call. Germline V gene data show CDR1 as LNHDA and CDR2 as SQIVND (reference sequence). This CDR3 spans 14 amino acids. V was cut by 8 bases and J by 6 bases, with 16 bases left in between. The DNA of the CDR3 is TGTGCCAGTCAGTATATGGGAACGGCCGGGGAGCTGTTTTTT. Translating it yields CASQYMGTAGELFF.

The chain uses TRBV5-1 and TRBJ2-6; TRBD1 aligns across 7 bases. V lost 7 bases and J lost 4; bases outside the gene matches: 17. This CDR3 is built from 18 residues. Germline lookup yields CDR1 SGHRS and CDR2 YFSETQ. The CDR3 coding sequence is TGCGCCAGCCCTCACTATCGACAGGGTAAGCGAGGGGCCAACGTCCTGACTTTC. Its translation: CASPHYRQGKRGANVLTF.

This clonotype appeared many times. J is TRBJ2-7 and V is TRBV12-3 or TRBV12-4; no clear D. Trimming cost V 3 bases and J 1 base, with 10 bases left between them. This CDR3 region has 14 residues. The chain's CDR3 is CASSFWRRSYEQYF. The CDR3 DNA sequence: TGTGCCAGCAGTTTTTGGAGACGGTCCTACGAGCAGTACTTC.

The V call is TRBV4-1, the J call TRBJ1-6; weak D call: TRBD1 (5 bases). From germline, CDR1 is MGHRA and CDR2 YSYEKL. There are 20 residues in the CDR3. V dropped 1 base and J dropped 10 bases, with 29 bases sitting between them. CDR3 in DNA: TGCGCCAGCAGCCAAGCCTTCAGGGAGGAATATCCCACTGTGCGGTCACCCCTCCACTTT. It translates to CASSQAFREEYPTVRSPLHF.

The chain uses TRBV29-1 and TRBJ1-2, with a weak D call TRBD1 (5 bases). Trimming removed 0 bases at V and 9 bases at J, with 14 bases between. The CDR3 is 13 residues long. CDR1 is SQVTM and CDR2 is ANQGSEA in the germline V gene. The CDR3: CSVEDQGPGSYTF. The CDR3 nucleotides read TGCAGCGTTGAAGATCAAGGCCCAGGGAGCTACACCTTC.

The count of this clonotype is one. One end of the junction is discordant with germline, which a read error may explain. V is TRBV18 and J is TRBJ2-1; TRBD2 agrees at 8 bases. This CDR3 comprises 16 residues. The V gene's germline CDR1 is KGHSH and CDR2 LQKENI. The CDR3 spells CASSPFQAGVLNEQFF. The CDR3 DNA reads TGTGCCAGCTCACCATTCCAAGCGGGAGTATTAAATGAGCAGTTTTTC.

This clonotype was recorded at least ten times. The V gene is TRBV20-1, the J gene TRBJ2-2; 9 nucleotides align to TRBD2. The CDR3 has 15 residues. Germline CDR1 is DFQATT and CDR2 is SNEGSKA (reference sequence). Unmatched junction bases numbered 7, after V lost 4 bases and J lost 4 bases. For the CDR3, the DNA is TGCAGTGCTACTTTAGCGGGAGAAGGCACCGGGGAGCTGTTTTTT. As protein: CSATLAGEGTGELFF.